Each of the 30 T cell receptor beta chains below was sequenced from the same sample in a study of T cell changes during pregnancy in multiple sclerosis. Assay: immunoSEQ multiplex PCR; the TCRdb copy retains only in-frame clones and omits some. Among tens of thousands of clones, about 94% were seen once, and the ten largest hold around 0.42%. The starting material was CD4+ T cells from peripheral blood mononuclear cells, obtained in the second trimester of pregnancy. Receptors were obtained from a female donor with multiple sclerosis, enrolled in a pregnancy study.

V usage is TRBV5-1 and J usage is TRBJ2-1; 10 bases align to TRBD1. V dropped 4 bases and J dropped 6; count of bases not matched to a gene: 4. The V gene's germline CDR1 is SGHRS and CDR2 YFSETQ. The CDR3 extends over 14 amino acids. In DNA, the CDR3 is TGCGCCAGCAGCCCGGGACAGGGGATCAATGAGCAGTTCTTC. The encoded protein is CASSPGQGINEQFF.

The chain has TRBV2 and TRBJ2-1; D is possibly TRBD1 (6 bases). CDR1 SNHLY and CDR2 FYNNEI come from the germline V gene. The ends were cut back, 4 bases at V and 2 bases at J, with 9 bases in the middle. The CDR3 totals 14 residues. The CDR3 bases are TGTGCCAGCAGTGGACAGGTAGCCTACAATGAGCAGTTCTTC. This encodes CASSGQVAYNEQFF. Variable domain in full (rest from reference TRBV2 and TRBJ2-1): EPEVTQTPSHQVTQMGQEVILRCVPISNHLYFYWYRQILGQKVEFLVSFYNNEISEKSEIFDDQFSVERPDGSNFTLKIRSTKLEDSAMYFCASSGQVAYNEQFFGPGTRLTVL.

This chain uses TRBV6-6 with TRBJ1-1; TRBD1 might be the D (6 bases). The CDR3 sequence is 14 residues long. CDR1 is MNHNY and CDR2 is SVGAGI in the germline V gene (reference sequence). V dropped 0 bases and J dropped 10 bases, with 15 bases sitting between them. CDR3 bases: TGTGCCAGCAGTTACTCCCAGGGGACACCTGGAGCTTTCTTT. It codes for CASSYSQGTPGAFF.

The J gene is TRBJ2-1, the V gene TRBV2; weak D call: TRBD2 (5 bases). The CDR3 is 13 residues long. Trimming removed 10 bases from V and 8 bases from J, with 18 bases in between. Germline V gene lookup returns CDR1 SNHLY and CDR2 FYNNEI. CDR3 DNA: TGTGCCACCCCGGGATACGGGATGGATGAGCAGTTCTTC. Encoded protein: CATPGYGMDEQFF.

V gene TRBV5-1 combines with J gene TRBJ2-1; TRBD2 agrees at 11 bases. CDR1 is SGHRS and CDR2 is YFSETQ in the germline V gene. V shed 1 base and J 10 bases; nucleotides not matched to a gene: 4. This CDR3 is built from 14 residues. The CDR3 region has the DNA TGCGCCAGCAGCTTGACTAGCGGGAGCGGCGAGCAGTTCTTC. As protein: CASSLTSGSGEQFF. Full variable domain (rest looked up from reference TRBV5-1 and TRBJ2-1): KAGVTQTPRYLIKTRGQQVTLSCSPISGHRSVSWYQQTPGQGLQFLFEYFSETQRNKGNFPGRFSGRQFSNSRSEMNVSTLELGDSALYLCASSLTSGSGEQFFGPGTRLTVL.

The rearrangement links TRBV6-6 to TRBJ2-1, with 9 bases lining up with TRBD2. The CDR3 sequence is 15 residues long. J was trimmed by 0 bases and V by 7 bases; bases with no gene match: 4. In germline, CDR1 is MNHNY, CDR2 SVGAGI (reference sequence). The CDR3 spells CASTFSGSSYNEQFF. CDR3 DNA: TGTGCCAGCACCTTTAGCGGGAGCTCCTACAATGAGCAGTTCTTC.

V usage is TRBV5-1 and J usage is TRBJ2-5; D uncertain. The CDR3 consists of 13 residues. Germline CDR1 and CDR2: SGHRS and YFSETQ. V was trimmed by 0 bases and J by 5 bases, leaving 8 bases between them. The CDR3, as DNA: TGCGCCAGCAGCTTGGAAATCGCGGAGACCCAGTACTTC. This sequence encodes CASSLEIAETQYF.

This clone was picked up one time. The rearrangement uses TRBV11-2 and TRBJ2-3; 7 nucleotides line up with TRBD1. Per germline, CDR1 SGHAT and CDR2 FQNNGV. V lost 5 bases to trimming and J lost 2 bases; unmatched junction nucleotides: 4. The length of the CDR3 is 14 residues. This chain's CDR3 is CASSLRGHTDTQYF. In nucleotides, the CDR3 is TGTGCCAGCAGCCTTAGGGGGCACACAGATACGCAGTATTTT. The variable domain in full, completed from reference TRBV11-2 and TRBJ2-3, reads EAGVAQSPRYKIIEKRQSVAFWCNPISGHATLYWYQQILGQGPKLLIQFQNNGVVDDSQLPKDRFSAERLKGVDSTLKIQPAKLEDSAVYLCASSLRGHTDTQYFGPGTRLTVL.

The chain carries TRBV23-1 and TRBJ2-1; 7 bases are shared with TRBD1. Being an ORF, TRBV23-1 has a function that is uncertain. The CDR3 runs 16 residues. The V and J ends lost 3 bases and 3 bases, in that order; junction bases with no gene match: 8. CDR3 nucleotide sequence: TGCGCCAGCAGTCATCGCCTGGGACAGAGCTACAATGAGCAGTTCTTC. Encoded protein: CASSHRLGQSYNEQFF.

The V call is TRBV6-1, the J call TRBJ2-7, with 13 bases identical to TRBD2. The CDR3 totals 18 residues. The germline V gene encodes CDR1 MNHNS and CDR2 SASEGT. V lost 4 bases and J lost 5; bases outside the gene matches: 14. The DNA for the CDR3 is TGTGCCAGCAGTGGGCCCAACCGAGGACTAGCGGGAGCCCACGAGCAGTACTTC. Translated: CASSGPNRGLAGAHEQYF.

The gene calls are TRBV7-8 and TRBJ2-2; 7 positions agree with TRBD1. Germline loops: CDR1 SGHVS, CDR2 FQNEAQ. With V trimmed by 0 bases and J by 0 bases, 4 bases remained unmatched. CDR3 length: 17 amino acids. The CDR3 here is CASSLAGQGANTGELFF. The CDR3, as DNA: TGTGCCAGCAGCTTAGCGGGGCAGGGGGCGAACACCGGGGAGCTGTTTTTT.

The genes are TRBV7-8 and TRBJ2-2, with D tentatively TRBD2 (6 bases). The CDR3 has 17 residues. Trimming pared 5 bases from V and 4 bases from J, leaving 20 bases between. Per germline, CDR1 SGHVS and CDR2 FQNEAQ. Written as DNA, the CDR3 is TGTGCCAGCAGCCGAGGAGCAGCGGGCTCTGGCACCGGGGAGCTGTTTTTT. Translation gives CASSRGAAGSGTGELFF.

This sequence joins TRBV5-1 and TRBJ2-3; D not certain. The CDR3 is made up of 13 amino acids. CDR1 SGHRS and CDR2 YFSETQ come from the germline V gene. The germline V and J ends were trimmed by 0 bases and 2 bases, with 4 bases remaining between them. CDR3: CASSLVVTDTQYF. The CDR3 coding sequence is TGCGCCAGCAGCTTGGTCGTCACAGATACGCAGTATTTT.

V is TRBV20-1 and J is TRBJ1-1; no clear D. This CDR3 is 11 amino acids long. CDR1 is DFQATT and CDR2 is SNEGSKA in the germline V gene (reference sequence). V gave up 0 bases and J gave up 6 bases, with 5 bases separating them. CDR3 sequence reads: CSARESAEAFF. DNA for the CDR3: TGCAGTGCTAGAGAAAGCGCTGAAGCTTTCTTT.

The CDR3: CASSTLGTHTYEQYF. Written as DNA, the CDR3 is TGTGCCAGTAGTACTTTGGGGACTCATACCTACGAGCAGTACTTC. This rearrangement joins TRBV19 to TRBJ2-7; D may be TRBD2 (6 bases). The CDR3 contains 15 residues. Germline values: CDR1 LNHDA, CDR2 SQIVND (reference sequence). The ends were cut back, 4 bases at V and 2 bases at J, with 15 bases in the middle. The entire variable domain, with the rest obtained from reference TRBV19 and TRBJ2-7, is as follows: DGGITQSPKYLFRKEGQNVTLSCEQNLNHDAMYWYRQDPGQGLRLIYYSQIVNDFQKGDIAEGYSVSREKKESFPLTVTSAQKNPTAFYLCASSTLGTHTYEQYFGPGTRLTVT.

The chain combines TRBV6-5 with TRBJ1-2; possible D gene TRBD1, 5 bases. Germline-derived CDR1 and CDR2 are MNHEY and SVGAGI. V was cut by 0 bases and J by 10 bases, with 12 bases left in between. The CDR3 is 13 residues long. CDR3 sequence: CASSYSTDLTYTF. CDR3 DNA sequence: TGTGCCAGCAGTTACTCGACAGATCTTACCTACACCTTC.

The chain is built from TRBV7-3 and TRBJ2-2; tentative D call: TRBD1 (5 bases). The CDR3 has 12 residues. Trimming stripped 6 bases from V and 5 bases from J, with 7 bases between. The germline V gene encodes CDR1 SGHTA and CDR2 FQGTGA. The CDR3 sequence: CASSSGTGELFF. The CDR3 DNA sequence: TGTGCCAGCAGTTCAGGGACCGGGGAGCTGTTTTTT. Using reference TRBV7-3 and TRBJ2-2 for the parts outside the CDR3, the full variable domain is GAGVSQTPSNKVTEKGKYVELRCDPISGHTALYWYRQSLGQGPEFLIYFQGTGAADDSGLPNDRFFAVRPEGSVSTLKIQRTERGDSAVYLCASSSGTGELFFGEGSRLTVL.

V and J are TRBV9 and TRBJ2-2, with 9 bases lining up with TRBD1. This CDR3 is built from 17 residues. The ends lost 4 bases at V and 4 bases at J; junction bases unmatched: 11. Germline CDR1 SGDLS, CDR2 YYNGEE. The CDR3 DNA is TGTGCCAGCAGCTCCGGGACAGGGATTCGGTTCACCGGGGAGCTGTTTTTT. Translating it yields CASSSGTGIRFTGELFF.

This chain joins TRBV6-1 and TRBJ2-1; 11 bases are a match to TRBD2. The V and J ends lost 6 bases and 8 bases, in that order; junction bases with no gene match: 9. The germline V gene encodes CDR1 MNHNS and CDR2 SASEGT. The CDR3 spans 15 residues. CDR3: CASRTSGTYRDEQFF. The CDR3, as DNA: TGTGCCAGCAGGACTAGCGGGACTTATCGTGATGAGCAGTTCTTC.

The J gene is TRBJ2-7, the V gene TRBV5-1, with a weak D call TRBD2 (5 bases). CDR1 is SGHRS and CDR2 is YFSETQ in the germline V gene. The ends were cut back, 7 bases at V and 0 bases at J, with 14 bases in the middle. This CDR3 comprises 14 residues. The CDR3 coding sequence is TGCGCCAGCGCCTCCCAAGGGAGCTCCTACGAGCAGTACTTC. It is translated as CASASQGSSYEQYF.

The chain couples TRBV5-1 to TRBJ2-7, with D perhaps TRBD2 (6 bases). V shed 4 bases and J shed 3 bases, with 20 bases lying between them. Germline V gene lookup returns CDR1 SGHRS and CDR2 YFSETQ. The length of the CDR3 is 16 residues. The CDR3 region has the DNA TGCGCCAGCAGCCCCCTTGGCGGGGTGTTTGTCTACGAGCAGTACTTC. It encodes CASSPLGGVFVYEQYF. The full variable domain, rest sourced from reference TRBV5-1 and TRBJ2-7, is KAGVTQTPRYLIKTRGQQVTLSCSPISGHRSVSWYQQTPGQGLQFLFEYFSETQRNKGNFPGRFSGRQFSNSRSEMNVSTLELGDSALYLCASSPLGGVFVYEQYFGPGTRLTVT.

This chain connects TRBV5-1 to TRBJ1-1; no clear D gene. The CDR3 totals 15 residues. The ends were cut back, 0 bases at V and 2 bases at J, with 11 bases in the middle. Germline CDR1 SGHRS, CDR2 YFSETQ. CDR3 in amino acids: CASSLVVTPNTEAFF. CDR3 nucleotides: TGCGCCAGCAGCTTGGTAGTGACACCCAACACTGAAGCTTTCTTT.

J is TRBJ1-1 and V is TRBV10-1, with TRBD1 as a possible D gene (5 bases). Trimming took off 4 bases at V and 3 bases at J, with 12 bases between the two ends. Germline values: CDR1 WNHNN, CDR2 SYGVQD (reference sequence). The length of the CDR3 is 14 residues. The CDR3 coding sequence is TGCGCCAGCAGTGCGCAGGGTGTGGACACTGAAGCTTTCTTT. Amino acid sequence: CASSAQGVDTEAFF.

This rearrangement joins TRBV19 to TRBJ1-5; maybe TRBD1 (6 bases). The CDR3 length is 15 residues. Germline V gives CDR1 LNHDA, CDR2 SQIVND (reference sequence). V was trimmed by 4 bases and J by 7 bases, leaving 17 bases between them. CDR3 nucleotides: TGTGCCAGTAGTACAGGGGAAGGGGCTTGGCAGCCCCAGCATTTT. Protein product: CASSTGEGAWQPQHF.

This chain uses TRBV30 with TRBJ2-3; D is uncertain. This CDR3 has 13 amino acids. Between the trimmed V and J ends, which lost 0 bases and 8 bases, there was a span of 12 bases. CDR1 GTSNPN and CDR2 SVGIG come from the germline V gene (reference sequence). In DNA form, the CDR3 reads TGTGCCTGGAGTGTATCCCCTATCCTTACGCAGTATTTT. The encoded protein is CAWSVSPILTQYF.

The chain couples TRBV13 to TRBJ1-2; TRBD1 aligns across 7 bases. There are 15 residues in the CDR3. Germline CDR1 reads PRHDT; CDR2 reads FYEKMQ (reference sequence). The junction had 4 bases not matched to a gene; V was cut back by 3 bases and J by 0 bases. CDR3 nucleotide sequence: TGTGCCAGCAGCTTTAGGACAGGTACTAACTATGGCTACACCTTC. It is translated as CASSFRTGTNYGYTF.

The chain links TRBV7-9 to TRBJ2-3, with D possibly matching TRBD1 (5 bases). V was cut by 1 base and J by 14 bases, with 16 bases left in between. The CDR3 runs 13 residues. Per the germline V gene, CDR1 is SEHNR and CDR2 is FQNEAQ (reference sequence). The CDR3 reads CASSLVGALHRYF. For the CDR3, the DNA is TGTGCCAGCAGCTTAGTAGGGGCTCTTCACAGGTATTTT.

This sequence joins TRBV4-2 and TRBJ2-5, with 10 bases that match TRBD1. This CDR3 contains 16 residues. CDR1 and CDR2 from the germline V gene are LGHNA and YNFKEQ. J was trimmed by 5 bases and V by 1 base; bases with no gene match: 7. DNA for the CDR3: TGTGCCAGCAGCCAAGGTCCGCGGACAGGGGGGGAGACCCAGTACTTC. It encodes CASSQGPRTGGETQYF.

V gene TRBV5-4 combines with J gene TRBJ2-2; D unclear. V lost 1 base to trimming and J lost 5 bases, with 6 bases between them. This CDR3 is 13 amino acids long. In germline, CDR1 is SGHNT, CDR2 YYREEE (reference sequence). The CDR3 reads CASSLPGTGELFF. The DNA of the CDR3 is TGTGCCAGCAGCTTGCCCGGTACCGGGGAGCTGTTTTTT.

CDR3 amino acids: CASSPRLGGNIQYF. The CDR3 DNA is TGTGCCAGCAGCCCCCGACTAGGCGGCAACATTCAGTACTTC. J is TRBJ2-4 and V is TRBV4-2; tentative D call: TRBD2 (6 bases). Germline V lookup: CDR1 LGHNA, CDR2 YNFKEQ. The V end was cut by 4 bases, the J end by 7 bases, with 14 bases between. CDR3 length: 14 residues.